These T cell receptor beta chains were read from a single sample in a study of shared clonotypes between healthy human individuals. Produced via immunoSEQ multiplex PCR; TCRdb's table is partial and in-frame only. The table shows about 2 million clones, with 95% occurring only once. The sample consisted of naive CD4+ T cells sorted from blood. These receptors were collected from a man younger than 30 in good health. The CDR3 runs from the conserved cysteine through the conserved F or W. Fields, in order: clone size, D gene, V gene, J gene, CDR3 DNA, CDR3 protein. The D gene is left open where the match is weak. The size of a clone is reported for some rows only, either as once, few or many, or as a class for expanded clones.

NA	TRBD2	TRBV5-4	TRBJ2-1	TGTGCCAGCAGCTTCCCCATGGAGGGAGGGGAGCAGTTCTTC	CASSFPMEGGEQFF
once	TRBD1	TRBV7-3	TRBJ1-6	TGTGCCAGCAGTAGGGACAGGGAGAGTTCACCCCTCCACTTT	CASSRDRESSPLHF
NA	NA	TRBV28	TRBJ2-7	TGTGCCAGCAGTTCTACCGAGAGCTCCTACGAGCAGTACTTC	CASSSTESSYEQYF
once	NA	TRBV25-1	TRBJ1-1	TGTGCCAGCCAATACGGAGGGGGCACTGAAGCTTTCTTT	CASQYGGGTEAFF
NA	TRBD1	TRBV5-8	TRBJ1-5	TGTGCCAGCAGCCCCGACAGGGGCGGTCAGCCCCAGCATTTT	CASSPDRGGQPQHF
NA	TRBD1	TRBV19	TRBJ1-2	TGTGCCAGTAGTTTCTCAGGGGGCCGCTTATATGGCTACACCTTC	CASSFSGGRLYGYTF
once	NA	TRBV27	TRBJ2-7	TGTGCCAGCAGTTTAAACATCCGCCCCTACGAGCAGTACTTC	CASSLNIRPYEQYF
NA	NA	TRBV28	TRBJ2-1	TGTGCCAGCAGTTTAAGTGGGGGGTCGTACAATGAGCAGTTCTTC	CASSLSGGSYNEQFF
NA	TRBD1	TRBV6-5	TRBJ2-1	TGTGCCAGCAGTTTTGGACAGGGGGCTTATGAGCAGTTCTTC	CASSFGQGAYEQFF
NA	NA	TRBV11-2	TRBJ1-6	TGTGCCAGCAGGGGACATCTCCTCCACTTT	CASRGHLLHF
NA	NA	TRBV25-1	TRBJ2-7	TGTGCCAGCACAGCTGGGGGGACGGTCTCCTACGAGCAGTACTTC	CASTAGGTVSYEQYF
once	TRBD1	TRBV5-6	TRBJ1-5	TGTGCCAGCAGCTCCGGGACAGGGGGGTATGGCAATCAGCCCCAGCATTTT	CASSSGTGGYGNQPQHF
NA	NA	TRBV20-1	TRBJ1-1	TGCAGTCCTAACTGGGACGGGAGGGCTTTCTTT	CSPNWDGRAFF
NA	TRBD1	TRBV5-1	TRBJ2-7	TGCGCCAGCAGCTTGACCGGACAGGGGGCGGGGTCCTACGAGCAGTACTTC	CASSLTGQGAGSYEQYF
NA	NA	TRBV18	TRBJ2-2	TGTGCCAGCTCCCCCTCTGGGGAGACCACCGGGGAGCTGTTTTTT	CASSPSGETTGELFF
NA	NA	TRBV29-1	TRBJ1-1	TGCAGCGTTTCTTGGGGCCTGATGAACACTGAAGCTTTCTTT	CSVSWGLMNTEAFF
NA	TRBD1	TRBV23-1	TRBJ2-7	TGCGCCAGCAGTCAAAAGGACAGGGGTTTGGTGGACGAGCAGTACTTC	CASSQKDRGLVDEQYF
NA	NA	TRBV27	TRBJ1-1	TGTGCCAGCAGTTTATTCCCTATGGTACCCGGGTTGACTGAAGCTTTCTTT	CASSLFPMVPGLTEAFF
NA	TRBD2	TRBV6-5	TRBJ2-5	TGTGCCAGCCGAGAGAGCGGGGGGGTAGAGACCCAGTACTTC	CASRESGGVETQYF
NA	NA	TRBV9	TRBJ2-2	TGTGCCAGCAGCGATCAGGGGCTATCCATAGGGGAGCTGTTTTTT	CASSDQGLSIGELFF
NA	TRBD1	TRBV10-3	TRBJ2-7	TGTGCCATCAGTGAGACAGGGGTGGTGAGCGAGCAGTACTTC	CAISETGVVSEQYF
NA	NA	TRBV14	TRBJ2-1	TGTGCCAGCAGCCAAGATCGGTTCACTCTGGGAAATGAGCAGTTCTTC	CASSQDRFTLGNEQFF
NA	TRBD2	TRBV9	TRBJ2-1	TGTGCCAGCAGCGTCACTAGCGGGGCGTACAATGAGCAGTTCTTC	CASSVTSGAYNEQFF
NA	NA	TRBV10-2	TRBJ1-3	TGCGCCAGCAGGGATACCGGGACAACTGGAAACACCATATATTTT	CASRDTGTTGNTIYF
once	NA	TRBV6-6	TRBJ1-5	TGTGCCAGCAGTTACAGGCAGGGCCGAAGCAATCAGCCCCAGCATTTT	CASSYRQGRSNQPQHF
NA	TRBD1	TRBV7-3	TRBJ1-2	TGTGCCAGCAGCTCTGGAGACAGGGCTGGCTACACCTTC	CASSSGDRAGYTF
NA	TRBD1	TRBV30	TRBJ1-6	TGTGCCTGGAGTTTGGGTGACAGGGGAAATTCACCCCTCCACTTT	CAWSLGDRGNSPLHF
NA	TRBD1	TRBV6-6	TRBJ1-2	TGTGCCACGGGACAGGTGAACTATGGCTACACCTTC	CATGQVNYGYTF
NA	TRBD2	TRBV7-2	TRBJ2-7	TGTGCCAGCAGCCAACATAGCGGGAAGGTCTACGAGCAGTACTTC	CASSQHSGKVYEQYF
many	NA	TRBV7-9	TRBJ1-1	TGTGCCAGCAGCTTAAATAAAGACACTGAAGCTTTCTTT	CASSLNKDTEAFF
NA	NA	TRBV18	TRBJ1-1	TGTGCCAGCTCACCCAGGGTGAACACTGAAGCTTTCTTT	CASSPRVNTEAFF
NA	NA	TRBV11-3	TRBJ1-3	TGTGCCAGCAGCTTCCCCAGGGCCAGAAACACCATATATTTT	CASSFPRARNTIYF
NA	NA	TRBV9	TRBJ2-5	TGTGCCAGCAGCCTCGGTGGAGTTCAAGAGACCCAGTACTTC	CASSLGGVQETQYF
NA	NA	TRBV19	TRBJ1-4	TGTGCCAGTAGTACAGTTGCTAATGAAAAACTGTTTTTT	CASSTVANEKLFF
once	TRBD1	TRBV4-1	TRBJ2-5	TGCGCCAGCAGCCTGGGACAGCTAGAGACCCAGTACTTC	CASSLGQLETQYF
NA	NA	TRBV30	TRBJ2-5	TGTGCCTGGAGTGTAAGAGGGTCCGGAATGGGAGAGACCCAGTACTTC	CAWSVRGSGMGETQYF
NA	NA	TRBV2	TRBJ2-7	TGTGCCAGCATGTGGGACTCCCCCTACGAGCAGTACTTC	CASMWDSPYEQYF
NA	NA	TRBV5-8	TRBJ1-1	TGTGCCAGCAGCTGGCCAGGGTTGATCACTGAAGCTTTCTTT	CASSWPGLITEAFF
NA	NA	TRBV6-1	TRBJ1-4	TGTGCCAGCAAGGAGGTAGGGGAAAAACTGTTTTTT	CASKEVGEKLFF
NA	TRBD2	TRBV9	TRBJ2-7	TGTGCCAGGGTTACCGGGACTAGCAATGAATTGTTTTACGAGCAGTACTTC	CARVTGTSNELFYEQYF